The 15 T cell receptor beta chains in this list originate from one sample, sequenced in a study of T-cell memory formation after mild COVID-19. TCRdb fed the 5' RACE reads into MiXCR, producing one record per CDR3 protein. This repertoire shows 140,000 to 150,000 distinct CDR3 sequences, roughly 19% found once; its top ten account for 2% to 2.5%. The source material was PBMCs or a T cell subset sorted from them (not recorded which). These TCRs come from an adult woman who had mild COVID-19 (a few samples of this study predate the infection). Cell type and time point are not known.

This clonotype was counted a few times. The J gene is TRBJ2-1, the V gene TRBV7-3, with TRBD2 matching over 15 bases. The CDR3 is made up of 19 amino acids. Germline V lookup: CDR1 SGHTA, CDR2 FQGTGA. J gave up 6 bases and V 3 bases, and 12 bases lay outside the gene matches. The CDR3 sequence: CASSLRPGLAGGRSNEQFF. CDR3 nucleotide sequence: TGTGCCAGCAGCTTGCGCCCTGGACTAGCGGGGGGGCGGAGCAATGAGCAGTTCTTC.

V gene TRBV7-9 combines with J gene TRBJ1-2; D is undetermined. The CDR3 length is 15 residues. Looked up from germline, CDR1 is SEHNR and CDR2 is FQNEAQ (reference sequence). Trimming left V 0 bases short and J 8 bases short, with 16 bases between. CDR3 amino acids: CASSLAGIWEIGYTF. The CDR3 region has the DNA TGTGCCAGCAGCTTAGCCGGGATCTGGGAGATAGGCTACACCTTC.

In its sample, this clonotype was seen a few times. The rearrangement uses TRBV9 and TRBJ2-5; TRBD2 agrees at 8 bases. Germline V gene data show CDR1 as SGDLS and CDR2 as YYNGEE. The CDR3 extends over 15 amino acids. V was clipped by 3 bases and J by 5 bases; unmatched bases: 9. The CDR3 reads CASSEGTRKVETQYF. CDR3 in DNA: TGTGCCAGCAGCGAGGGGACTAGAAAGGTCGAGACCCAGTACTTC.

This clonotype was counted at least ten times. The J gene is TRBJ2-3, the V gene TRBV11-2; D tentatively reads TRBD1 or TRBD2 (6 bases each). CDR3 size: 15 residues. The germline gives CDR1 SGHAT, CDR2 FQNNGV. V was cut by 1 base and J by 3 bases, with 11 bases left in between. The chain's CDR3 is CASSLARGGTDTQYF. The CDR3, as DNA: TGTGCCAGCAGCTTAGCGCGAGGGGGGACAGATACGCAGTATTTT. The full variable domain, its missing parts supplied by reference TRBV11-2 and TRBJ2-3, is EAGVAQSPRYKIIEKRQSVAFWCNPISGHATLYWYQQILGQGPKLLIQFQNNGVVDDSQLPKDRFSAERLKGVDSTLKIQPAKLEDSAVYLCASSLARGGTDTQYFGPGTRLTVL.

This clonotype is a singleton in its sample. The chain joins TRBV6-1 to TRBJ1-5; 9 bases align to TRBD1. The CDR3 loop spans 16 amino acids. Looked up from germline, CDR1 is MNHNS and CDR2 is SASEGT. With V trimmed by 1 base and J by 6 bases, 7 bases remained unmatched. For the CDR3, the DNA is TGTGCCAGCAGTGAAGGGGACAGGGTAGGAGGTCAGCCCCAGCATTTT. Its protein product is CASSEGDRVGGQPQHF.

Only a few counts were recorded for this clonotype. The rearrangement uses TRBV7-9 and TRBJ2-5; D call uncertain. The V gene's germline CDR1 is SEHNR and CDR2 FQNEAQ (reference sequence). V was pared by 4 bases and J by 0 bases, with 6 bases between. The CDR3 contains 13 residues. The CDR3: CASSSQYQETQYF. CDR3 in DNA: TGTGCCAGCAGCTCGCAGTACCAAGAGACCCAGTACTTC.

This clonotype was seen a handful of times. Germline is not matched at one junction end, which may reflect a read error. The genes are TRBV5-1 and TRBJ1-5, with 9 bases fitting TRBD1. The CDR3 is 14 residues long. Germline V gives CDR1 SGHRS, CDR2 YFSETQ. The CDR3 DNA is TGTGCCAGTAGTCCGGGACAGGGTAATCAGCCCCAGCATTTT. Its translation: CASSPGQGNQPQHF.

V is TRBV20-1 and J is TRBJ2-7, with D possibly being TRBD2 (6 bases). CDR3 length: 13 amino acids. V was shortened by 6 bases and J by 3 bases, with 15 bases between the two germline ends. CDR1 is DFQATT and CDR2 is SNEGSKA in the germline V gene (reference sequence). The CDR3 region is CSAGDGGGYEQYF. The CDR3 DNA reads as TGCAGTGCGGGGGACGGGGGTGGCTACGAGCAGTACTTC.

This clonotype was found a few times. V gene TRBV20-1 combines with J gene TRBJ1-1; TRBD1 matches 8 bases. From germline, CDR1 is DFQATT and CDR2 SNEGSKA (reference sequence). The CDR3 spans 15 residues. V lost 3 bases to trimming and J lost 2 bases; unmatched junction nucleotides: 8. The CDR3 nucleotides read TGCAGTGCTAGCCACAGGGGGGCCCTAAACACTGAAGCTTTCTTT. It is translated as CSASHRGALNTEAFF.

The rearrangement joins TRBV12-3 or TRBV12-4 to TRBJ1-5; perhaps TRBD1 as D (6 bases). The V end was cut by 6 bases, the J end by 3 bases, with 15 bases between. This CDR3 contains 15 residues. CDR3 DNA sequence: TGTGCCAGCAGCCCCTCTGGACAGACCAATCAGCCCCAGCATTTT. It translates to CASSPSGQTNQPQHF.

J is TRBJ2-2 and V is TRBV9; 10 nucleotides line up with TRBD1. The V gene end was trimmed by 4 bases and the J gene end by 5 bases; junction bases not matched to a gene: 5. Germline V gene sequence: CDR1 SGDLS, CDR2 YYNGEE. The CDR3 sequence is 15 residues long. CDR3 loop: CASSWGQGTTGELFF. The CDR3 DNA reads as TGTGCCAGCAGCTGGGGACAGGGGACGACCGGGGAGCTGTTTTTT.

The chain is built from TRBV12-3 or TRBV12-4 and TRBJ2-2; TRBD1 is a possible D gene (6 bases). CDR3 size: 16 residues. Trimming removed 7 bases from V and 3 bases from J, with 18 bases in between. CDR3 loop: CASILGAGADTGELFF. The CDR3 DNA follows: TGTGCCAGCATCCTGGGCGCAGGGGCGGACACCGGGGAGCTGTTTTTT.

The chain uses TRBV2 and TRBJ2-5; maybe TRBD2 (5 bases). Germline V gene data show CDR1 as SNHLY and CDR2 as FYNNEI. Trimming took off 6 bases at V and 0 bases at J, with 14 bases between the two ends. The length of the CDR3 is 15 residues. CDR3 residues: CASSRGMADQETQYF. CDR3 DNA sequence: TGTGCCAGCAGCCGGGGTATGGCGGACCAAGAGACCCAGTACTTC.

The gene calls are TRBV6-5 and TRBJ1-5; 9 bases line up with TRBD1. With 4 bases clipped from V and 1 base from J, the junction kept 2 bases outside the gene matches. Per germline, CDR1 MNHEY and CDR2 SVGAGI. The CDR3 runs to 15 residues. CDR3 loop: CASSWGQGSNQPQHF. Here the CDR3 DNA reads TGTGCCAGCAGTTGGGGACAGGGAAGCAATCAGCCCCAGCATTTT.

This clonotype was recorded at least ten times. The rearrangement joins TRBV12-3 or TRBV12-4 to TRBJ2-3; 12 bases agree with TRBD2. The CDR3 contains 18 residues. V shed 6 bases and J 0 bases; nucleotides not matched to a gene: 10. The CDR3 DNA sequence: TGTGCCAGCAGCGACCAGGCGCTAGCGGGGGGGAGCACAGATACGCAGTATTTT. This translates into CASSDQALAGGSTDTQYF.